These 8 T cell receptor beta chains came from one sample sequenced in a study of T-cell reconstitution after alpha-beta-depleted transplantation in children listed by TCRdb under 2016. Which antigens these TCRs recognize remains unknown. Study-wide findings and limitations: Over the following months the frequencies of hyperexpanded clones went down, and after one year T-cell counts and TCRbeta diversity were mostly credited to newly produced T cells.

The meaning of the sample's treatment or condition label: allogeneic hematopoietic cell transplantation with graft depleted of TCRalphabeta T cells and CD19 B cells. The protocol used for the library was PCR. Data came from an Illumina HiSeq 2500. To normalize quantification of the TCRbeta repertoire, the TCR libraries were built with molecular barcoding that relied on unique molecular identifiers. Using fastp trimming at Q25 and MiXCR clonotype assembly, TCRdb reanalyzed the public sequencing data and kept in-frame beta chains. Every entry covers one CDR3 protein and lists the most common genes and DNA from its rows. Present in this sample are 330,000 or so distinct CDR3 sequences, approximately 7.3% of which were seen just once. The ten top clones hold about 9.3% of the sample. Sequences were derived from peripheral blood, sampled 360 days after TCRalphabeta/CD19-depleted stem cell transplant. The receptors originated from a female patient aged 2-15 years who had a stem cell transplant for Fanconi anemia, so the T cells may come from the graft donor.

The chain employs TRBV9 and TRBJ1-1; D remains unclear. The V and J ends lost 3 bases and 5 bases respectively, with 8 bases between them. This CDR3 has 12 residues. Germline V gene data show CDR1 as SGDLS and CDR2 as YYNGEE. This CDR3 is CASSETGTEAFF. As DNA, the CDR3 is TGTGCCAGCAGCGAAACTGGGACTGAAGCTTTCTTT.

This clonotype was detected many times. This rearrangement joins TRBV4-2 to TRBJ1-5, with D uncertain. The CDR3 consists of 14 residues. Germline loops: CDR1 LGHNA, CDR2 YNFKEQ. V was pared by 1 base and J by 8 bases, with 12 bases between. This CDR3 is CASSQVGRAEPQHF. The CDR3 DNA is TGTGCCAGCAGCCAAGTAGGACGGGCAGAGCCCCAGCATTTT.

This clonotype was observed a handful of times. The chain employs TRBV29-1 and TRBJ1-2; possible D gene TRBD1, 6 bases. Germline V lookup: CDR1 SQVTM, CDR2 ANQGSEA. Trimming shortened V by 1 base and J by 3 bases, and 9 bases separated the two germline ends. The CDR3 has 13 residues. In DNA form, the CDR3 reads TGCAGCGTTGAAGGGGGGCTTGACTATGGCTACACCTTC. It is translated as CSVEGGLDYGYTF. Filled out from reference TRBV29-1 and TRBJ1-2, the complete variable domain reads SAVISQKPSRDICQRGTSLTIQCQVDSQVTMMFWYRQQPGQSLTLIATANQGSEATYESGFVIDKFPISRPNLTFSTLTVSNMSPEDSSIYLCSVEGGLDYGYTFGSGTRLTVV.

This clonotype was counted many times. The chain uses TRBV5-1 and TRBJ2-5; 8 bases fit TRBD1. CDR1 is SGHRS, CDR2 YFSETQ, per germline. After removal of 4 bases from V and 2 bases from J, the junction contained 13 bases not matched to a gene. The CDR3 length is 17 residues. CDR3 nucleotides: TGCGCCAGCAGCGAACGTCCCCTCGGACAGGGACAAGAGACCCAGTACTTC. Its protein is CASSERPLGQGQETQYF.

This clonotype was detected only a few times. The chain has TRBV20-1 and TRBJ1-1, with TRBD1 matching 9 bases. From germline, CDR1 is DFQATT and CDR2 SNEGSKA (reference sequence). V lost 3 bases and J lost 4; bases outside the gene matches: 9. This CDR3 has 15 amino acids. CDR3 sequence: CSASSPGTGITEAFF. CDR3 sequence (DNA): TGCAGTGCTAGTTCGCCCGGGACAGGGATCACTGAAGCTTTCTTT.

This clonotype appeared a few times. This chain links TRBV6-1 with TRBJ2-1; 8 bases are shared with TRBD2. J gave up 1 base and V 1 base, and 3 bases lay outside the gene matches. The CDR3 spans 16 residues. The germline V gene encodes CDR1 MNHNS and CDR2 SASEGT. The CDR3 DNA follows: TGTGCCAGCAGTGAAGTTGCGGGGGGATCCTACAATGAGCAGTTCTTC. It specifies CASSEVAGGSYNEQFF.

The sample holds many counts of this clonotype. Here the CDR3 reads CASSFKLEGFYEQFF. Written as DNA, the CDR3 is TGTGCCAGCAGCTTCAAACTAGAAGGGTTCTATGAGCAGTTCTTC. The chain joins TRBV7-9 to TRBJ2-1; TRBD2 might be the D (5 bases). V lost 3 bases and J 8 bases, leaving 17 bases between the germline ends. Germline assignment: CDR1 SEHNR and CDR2 FQNEAQ (reference sequence). This CDR3 has 15 amino acids. Filled out from reference TRBV7-9 and TRBJ2-1, the complete variable domain reads DTGVSQNPRHKITKRGQNVTFRCDPISEHNRLYWYRQTLGQGPEFLTYFQNEAQLEKSRLLSDRFSAERPKGSFSTLEIQRTEQGDSAMYLCASSFKLEGFYEQFFGPGTRLTVL.

Ten or more counts support this clonotype. The chain couples TRBV5-6 to TRBJ2-1; 7 positions agree with TRBD2. The V gene end was trimmed by 0 bases and the J gene end by 4 bases; junction bases not matched to a gene: 4. Germline values: CDR1 SGHDT, CDR2 YYEEEE. CDR3 length: 15 amino acids. This CDR3 reads CASSLVGTKYNEQFF. As DNA, the CDR3 is TGTGCCAGCAGCTTGGTGGGGACTAAATACAATGAGCAGTTCTTC.